The present entry profiles one T cell receptor beta chain with its context. The data derive from a study of blood T cell repertoires in COVID-19. In the study overall: Acute and convalescent COVID-19 specimens originated in the United States, Italy and Spain. Sample material is recorded as cDNA or gDNA derived from T cells, B-cell-depleted T cells, or PBMCs.

V shed 6 bases and J 0 bases; nucleotides not matched to a gene: 8. The length of the CDR3 is 15 residues. In germline, CDR1 is SGHNT, CDR2 YYREEE (reference sequence). Some clones are missing from TCRdb's copy, which holds only in-frame ones; the method was immunoSEQ multiplex PCR. The table lists some 220,000 clones, 80% to 90% of them singletons. The specimen sequenced was peripheral blood. The rearrangement joins TRBV5-4 to TRBJ1-1, with 7 positions matching TRBD1. The origin of this receptor is a woman older than 75 with active or convalescent COVID-19. The CDR3 protein is CASNQGELMNTEAFF. CDR3 in DNA: TGTGCCAGCAATCAGGGGGAGCTCATGAACACTGAAGCTTTCTTT.